The clone carrying this TCR beta chain was observed many times. This sample is drawn from a study of human T cells and chemical hapten exposure. The time point denotes: patch test 3, about 24 weeks after DPC sensitization. Treatment in this sample: therapeutic diphenylcyclopropenone sensitization with weekly scalp DPC. The CDR3 contains 15 residues. CDR1 and CDR2 (germline): SGHKS, YYEKEE (reference sequence). Trimming stripped 4 bases from V and 4 bases from J, with 17 bases between. MiXCR, run by TCRdb on the RACE reads, gives a single entry per CDR3 protein. The sample lists around 150,000 distinct CDR3 sequences, about a quarter occurring once.

Specimen: whole blood, collected in connection with sensitization to the hapten diphenylcyclopropenone (DPC). This receptor was identified in a woman under 30 with alopecia areata. Some clones in this sample may be carry-over from other donors' samples. The chain recombines TRBV5-5 with TRBJ1-1; perhaps TRBD1 as D (6 bases). CDR3 in DNA: TGTGCCAGCAGCCTCAACAGGGAAAGACGCACTGAAGCTTTCTTT. Translated: CASSLNRERRTEAFF.